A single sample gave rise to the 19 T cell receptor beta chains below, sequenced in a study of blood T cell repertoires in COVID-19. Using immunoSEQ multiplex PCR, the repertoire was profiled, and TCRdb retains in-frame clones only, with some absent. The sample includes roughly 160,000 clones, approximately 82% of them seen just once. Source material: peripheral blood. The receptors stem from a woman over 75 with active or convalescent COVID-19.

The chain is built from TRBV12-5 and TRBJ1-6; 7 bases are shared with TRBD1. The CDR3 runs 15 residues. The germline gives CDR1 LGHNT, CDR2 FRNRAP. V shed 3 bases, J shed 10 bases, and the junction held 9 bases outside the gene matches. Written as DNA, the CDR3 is TGTGCTAGTGGTTTCCAGGACAGGCCTAAGTCACCCCTCCACTTT. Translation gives CASGFQDRPKSPLHF.

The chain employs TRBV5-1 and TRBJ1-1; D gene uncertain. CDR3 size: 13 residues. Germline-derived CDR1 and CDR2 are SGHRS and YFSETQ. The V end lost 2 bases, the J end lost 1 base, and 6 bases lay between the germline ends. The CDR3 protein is CASSFRQNTEAFF. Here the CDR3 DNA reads TGCGCCAGCAGCTTCCGACAGAACACTGAAGCTTTCTTT.

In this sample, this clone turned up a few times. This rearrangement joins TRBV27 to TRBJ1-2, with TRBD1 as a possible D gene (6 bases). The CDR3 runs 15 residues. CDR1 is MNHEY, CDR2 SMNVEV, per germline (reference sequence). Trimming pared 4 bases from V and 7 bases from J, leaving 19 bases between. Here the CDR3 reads CASSSLAGDGGGYTF. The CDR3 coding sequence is TGTGCCAGCAGTTCCCTGGCAGGGGATGGTGGTGGCTACACCTTC.

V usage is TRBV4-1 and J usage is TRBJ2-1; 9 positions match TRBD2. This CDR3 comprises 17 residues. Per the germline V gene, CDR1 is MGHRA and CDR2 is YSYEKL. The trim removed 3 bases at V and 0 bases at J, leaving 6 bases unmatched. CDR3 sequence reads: CASSQLRAGGSYNEQFF. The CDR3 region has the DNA TGCGCCAGCAGCCAGCTTAGAGCGGGGGGCTCCTACAATGAGCAGTTCTTC.

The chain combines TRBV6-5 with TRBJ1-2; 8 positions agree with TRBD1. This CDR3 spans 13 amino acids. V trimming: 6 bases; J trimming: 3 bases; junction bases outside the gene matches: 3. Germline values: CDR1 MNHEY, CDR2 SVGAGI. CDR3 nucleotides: TGTGCCAGCAGGGTGGACAGGGACTATGGCTACACCTTC. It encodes CASRVDRDYGYTF.

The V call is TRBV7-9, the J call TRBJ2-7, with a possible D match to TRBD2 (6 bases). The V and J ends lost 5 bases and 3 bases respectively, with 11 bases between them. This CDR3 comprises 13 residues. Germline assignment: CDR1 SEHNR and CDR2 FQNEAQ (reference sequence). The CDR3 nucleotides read TGTGCCAGCAGCGGGCGGGACCGCTACGAGCAGTACTTC. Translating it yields CASSGRDRYEQYF.

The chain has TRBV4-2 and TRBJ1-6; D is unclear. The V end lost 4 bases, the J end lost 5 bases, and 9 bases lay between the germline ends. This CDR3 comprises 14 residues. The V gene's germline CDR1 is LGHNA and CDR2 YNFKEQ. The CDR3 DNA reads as TGTGCCAGCAGCCGCGCCGCTGATAATTCACCCCTCCACTTT. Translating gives CASSRAADNSPLHF.

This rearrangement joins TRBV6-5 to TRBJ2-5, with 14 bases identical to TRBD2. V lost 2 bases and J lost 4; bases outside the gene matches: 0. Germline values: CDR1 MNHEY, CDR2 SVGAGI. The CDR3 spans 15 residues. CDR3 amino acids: CASSYGLAGGETQYF. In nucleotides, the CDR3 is TGTGCCAGCAGTTACGGACTAGCGGGAGGAGAGACCCAGTACTTC.

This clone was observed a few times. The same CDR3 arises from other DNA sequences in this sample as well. In DNA, the CDR3 is TGTGCCAGCAGTTCCCGGACTAGCGGCAACACCGGGGAGCTGTTTTTT. Its translation: CASSSRTSGNTGELFF. J is TRBJ2-2 and V is TRBV28; 10 nucleotides line up with TRBD2. Germline V CDR1 and CDR2: MDHEN, SYDVKM. The CDR3 sequence is 16 residues long. Losses at the gene ends were 4 bases for V and 2 bases for J; bases not matched to a gene: 4. The variable domain in full, with the rest retrieved from reference TRBV28 and TRBJ2-2, is DVKVTQSSRYLVKRTGEKVFLECVQDMDHENMFWYRQDPGLGLRLIYFSYDVKMKEKGDIPEGYSVSREKKERFSLILESASTNQTSMYLCASSSRTSGNTGELFFGEGSRLTVL.

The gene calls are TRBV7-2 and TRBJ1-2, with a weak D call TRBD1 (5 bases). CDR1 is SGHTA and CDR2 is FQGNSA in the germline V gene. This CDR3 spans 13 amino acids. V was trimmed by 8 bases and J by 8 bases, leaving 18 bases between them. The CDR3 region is CASARRGVVGYTF. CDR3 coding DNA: TGTGCCAGCGCCCGGCGGGGCGTCGTGGGCTACACCTTC.

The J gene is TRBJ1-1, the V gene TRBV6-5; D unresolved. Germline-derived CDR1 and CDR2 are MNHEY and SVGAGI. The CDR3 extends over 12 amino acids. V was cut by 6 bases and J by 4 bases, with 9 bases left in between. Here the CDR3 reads CASRRVITEAFF. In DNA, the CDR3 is TGTGCCAGCAGACGAGTTATCACTGAAGCTTTCTTT.

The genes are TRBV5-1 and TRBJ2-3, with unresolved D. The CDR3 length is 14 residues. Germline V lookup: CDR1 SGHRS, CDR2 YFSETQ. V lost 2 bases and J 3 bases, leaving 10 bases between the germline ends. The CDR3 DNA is TGCGCCAGCAGCTTAACCGGTGCTACAGATACGCAGTATTTT. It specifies CASSLTGATDTQYF.

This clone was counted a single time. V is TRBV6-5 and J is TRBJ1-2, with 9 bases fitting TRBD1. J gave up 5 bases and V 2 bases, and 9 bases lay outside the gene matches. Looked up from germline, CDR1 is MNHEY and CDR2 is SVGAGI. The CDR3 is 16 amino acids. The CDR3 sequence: CASSYRTGTGRYGYTF. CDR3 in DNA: TGTGCCAGCAGTTACCGAACCGGGACAGGGAGGTATGGCTACACCTTC.

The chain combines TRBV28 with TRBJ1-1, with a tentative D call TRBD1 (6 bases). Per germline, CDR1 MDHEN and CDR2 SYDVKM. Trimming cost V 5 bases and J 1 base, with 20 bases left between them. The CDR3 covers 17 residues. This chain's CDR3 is CASSRPGTPTKNTEAFF. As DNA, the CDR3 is TGTGCCAGCAGTCGACCCGGGACACCCACTAAGAACACTGAAGCTTTCTTT.

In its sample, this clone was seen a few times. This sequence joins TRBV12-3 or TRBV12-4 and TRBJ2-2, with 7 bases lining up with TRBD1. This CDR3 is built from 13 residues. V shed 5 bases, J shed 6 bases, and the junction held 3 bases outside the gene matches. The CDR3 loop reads CASSDTGAGELFF. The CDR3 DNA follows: TGTGCCAGCAGTGACACAGGGGCCGGGGAGCTGTTTTTT.

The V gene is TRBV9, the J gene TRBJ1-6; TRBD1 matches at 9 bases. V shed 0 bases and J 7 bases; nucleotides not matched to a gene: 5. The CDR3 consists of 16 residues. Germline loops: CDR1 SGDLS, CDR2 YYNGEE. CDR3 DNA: TGTGCCAGCAGCGTAGCGGGACAGGGAAGGAATTCACCCCTCCACTTT. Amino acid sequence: CASSVAGQGRNSPLHF. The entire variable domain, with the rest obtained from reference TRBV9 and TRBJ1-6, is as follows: DSGVTQTPKHLITATGQRVTLRCSPRSGDLSVYWYQQSLDQGLQFLIQYYNGEERAKGNILERFSAQQFPDLHSELNLSSLELGDSALYFCASSVAGQGRNSPLHFGNGTRLTVT.

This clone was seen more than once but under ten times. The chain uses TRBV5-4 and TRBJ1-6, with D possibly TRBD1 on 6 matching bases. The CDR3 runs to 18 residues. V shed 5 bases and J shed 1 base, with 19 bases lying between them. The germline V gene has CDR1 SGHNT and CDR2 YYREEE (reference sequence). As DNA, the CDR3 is TGTGCCAGCAGTGGTTTAGGACACCAGGGGTCCTATAATTCACCCCTCCACTTT. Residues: CASSGLGHQGSYNSPLHF.

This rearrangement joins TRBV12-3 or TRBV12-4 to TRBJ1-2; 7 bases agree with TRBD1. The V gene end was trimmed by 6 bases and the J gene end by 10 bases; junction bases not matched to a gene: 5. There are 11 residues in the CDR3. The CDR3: CASRNQGDYTF. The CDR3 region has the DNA TGTGCCAGCAGGAACCAGGGGGACTACACCTTC.

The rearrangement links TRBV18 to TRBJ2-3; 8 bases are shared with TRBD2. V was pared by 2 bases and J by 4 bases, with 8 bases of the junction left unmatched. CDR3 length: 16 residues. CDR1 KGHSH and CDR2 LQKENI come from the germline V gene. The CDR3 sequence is CASSPGVAGPSDTQYF. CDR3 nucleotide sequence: TGTGCCAGCTCACCAGGGGTAGCGGGACCCTCAGATACGCAGTATTTT.